These 25 T cell receptor beta chains were all obtained from the same sample, sequenced in a study of blood T cells in healthy people across ages. The use of a sample-barcoded 5' primer and a J-beta primer mix characterized a second PCR of roughly 6 to 12 cycles. TCRdb reanalysed the 5' RACE reads using MiXCR and keeps one entry per CDR3 protein. The repertoire holds 870,000 or so distinct CDR3 sequences, 25% to 35% seen once, with about 18% in the top ten. Material for sequencing was blood. The receptors were sampled from a woman at least 80 years old in good health.

This clonotype was detected ten times or more. The rearrangement uses TRBV15 and TRBJ1-4; no definite D call. Germline V lookup: CDR1 LNHNV, CDR2 YYDKDF (reference sequence). The CDR3 extends over 11 amino acids. V gave up 6 bases and J gave up 5 bases, with 4 bases separating them. CDR3 protein: CATRRNEKLFF. The CDR3, as DNA: TGTGCCACCAGGAGGAATGAAAAACTGTTTTTT.

This clonotype was seen repeatedly, ten times or more. This sequence joins TRBV7-9 and TRBJ2-5, with D perhaps matching TRBD1 or TRBD2 (5 bases each). The germline V gene has CDR1 SEHNR and CDR2 FQNEAQ (reference sequence). The V end lost 6 bases, the J end lost 3 bases, and 17 bases lay between the germline ends. CDR3 length: 15 amino acids. CDR3 bases: TGTGCCAGCAGTATAGGGGCAGGACTGGAAGAGACCCAGTACTTC. Translation gives CASSIGAGLEETQYF.

This clonotype was detected many times. The chain couples TRBV5-1 to TRBJ2-5; the match to TRBD2 covers 8 bases. Per germline, CDR1 SGHRS and CDR2 YFSETQ. CDR3 length: 15 amino acids. V dropped 4 bases and J dropped 5; count of bases not matched to a gene: 10. The CDR3 sequence: CASSGAGGPSETQYF. The CDR3 DNA reads as TGCGCCAGCAGCGGGGCGGGGGGCCCTTCGGAGACCCAGTACTTC.

Points on this clonotype: A read error is possible here, since a much larger clone lies one base away. This chain joins TRBV30 and TRBJ2-7; no reliable D call. Trimming took 1 base from V and 7 from J, leaving 11 bases between them. This CDR3 is 12 amino acids long. Germline CDR1 reads GTSNPN; CDR2 reads SVGIG (reference sequence). DNA of the CDR3: TGTGCCTGGAGTGCGGAAGACAATGAGCAGTACTTC. Translated, it gives CAWSAEDNEQYF.

This clonotype came up once. One base away lies a much larger clone, so this may be a sequencing read error. The chain joins TRBV2 to TRBJ2-3, with D possibly being TRBD1 (6 bases). The CDR3 runs 14 residues. Looked up from germline, CDR1 is SNHLY and CDR2 is FYNNEI. The CDR3 bases are TGTGCCAGCAAACCAGGGGTTAGCACAGATGCGCAGTATTTT. It encodes CASKPGVSTDAQYF.

This clonotype has a count of ten or more. The rearrangement uses TRBV7-9 and TRBJ2-7; D not certain. Germline V lookup: CDR1 SEHNR, CDR2 FQNEAQ (reference sequence). The V and J ends lost 3 bases and 2 bases respectively, with 11 bases between them. The CDR3 runs 14 residues. The CDR3 DNA reads as TGTGCCAGCAGCTTGGGAAATTGGGCCTACGAGCAGTACTTC. Protein sequence: CASSLGNWAYEQYF.

The chain has TRBV20-1 and TRBJ2-3; TRBD1 matches at 8 bases. CDR1 is DFQATT, CDR2 SNEGSKA, per germline (reference sequence). This CDR3 contains 15 residues. With V trimmed by 6 bases and J by 4 bases, 12 bases remained unmatched. The chain's CDR3 is CSAPGQGSGPDTQYF. CDR3 in DNA: TGCAGTGCCCCCGGACAGGGCAGTGGCCCAGATACGCAGTATTTT.

Only a few counts were recorded for this clonotype. The gene calls are TRBV5-6 and TRBJ1-1; tentatively, D is TRBD1 (5 bases). Germline CDR1 reads SGHDT; CDR2 reads YYEEEE. Trimming took off 2 bases at V and 2 bases at J, with 13 bases between the two ends. This CDR3 contains 15 residues. CDR3 in amino acids: CASSFYVGANTEAFF. CDR3 nucleotides: TGTGCCAGCAGCTTTTATGTAGGGGCAAACACTGAAGCTTTCTTT.

V gene TRBV20-1 combines with J gene TRBJ1-2; TRBD1 matches at 7 bases. Germline CDR1 DFQATT, CDR2 SNEGSKA (reference sequence). Unmatched junction bases numbered 4, after V lost 6 bases and J lost 0 bases. This CDR3 comprises 13 residues. This CDR3 reads CSAPTGTNYGYTF. Written as DNA, the CDR3 is TGCAGTGCCCCGACAGGGACTAACTATGGCTACACCTTC.

This clonotype was detected many times. This chain connects TRBV10-3 to TRBJ1-2, with D hard to call. The CDR3 sequence is 14 residues long. The V gene's germline CDR1 is ENHRY and CDR2 SYGVKD. The V end lost 2 bases, the J end lost 0 bases, and 7 bases lay between the germline ends. Here the CDR3 reads CAISEMQANYGYTF. DNA for the CDR3: TGTGCCATCAGTGAGATGCAGGCTAACTATGGCTACACCTTC.

This clonotype appeared a few times. A read error is possible here, since a much larger clone lies one base away. The chain links TRBV2 to TRBJ2-1, with TRBD1 matching over 8 bases. The J call is in doubt because the DNA end fits TRBJ2-7 better. CDR3 length: 18 residues. Germline V gene data show CDR1 as SNHLY and CDR2 as FYNNEI. CDR3 coding DNA: TGTGCCAGCAGTGGGGCAGGGGGCCGTTTAGGATCCTACAATGAGCAGTACTTC. Its translation is CASSGAGGRLGSYNEQYF.

This clonotype came up many times. The chain joins TRBV7-2 to TRBJ2-4; 7 bases map to TRBD1. There are 18 residues in the CDR3. Trimming took 1 base from V and 3 from J; bases not matched to a gene: 12. Germline CDR1 is SGHTA and CDR2 is FQGNSA. The CDR3 is CASSLVALSPGGKNIQYF. CDR3 bases: TGTGCCAGCAGCTTAGTAGCACTAAGCCCAGGGGGCAAAAACATTCAGTACTTC.

The V gene is TRBV9, the J gene TRBJ1-5; 9 bases fit TRBD1. The CDR3 loop spans 15 amino acids. The germline V gene encodes CDR1 SGDLS and CDR2 YYNGEE. After removal of 0 bases from V and 4 bases from J, the junction contained 2 bases not matched to a gene. The CDR3 loop is CASSVGTGANQPQHF. CDR3 in DNA: TGTGCCAGCAGCGTAGGGACAGGGGCAAATCAGCCCCAGCATTTT.

V and J are TRBV9 and TRBJ2-6, with 11 bases that match TRBD2. Per the germline V gene, CDR1 is SGDLS and CDR2 is YYNGEE. After removal of 4 bases from V and 1 base from J, the junction contained 13 bases not matched to a gene. The CDR3 runs to 20 residues. CDR3 in DNA: TGTGCCAGCAGCCCGGGTGTTGCGTCTAGCGGGAGGTCTGGGGCCAACGTCCTGACTTTC. Translating gives CASSPGVASSGRSGANVLTF.

The chain is built from TRBV20-1 and TRBJ2-3; no definite D call. Trimming shortened V by 1 base and J by 6 bases, and 11 bases separated the two germline ends. The CDR3 is 13 residues long. The germline V gene encodes CDR1 DFQATT and CDR2 SNEGSKA (reference sequence). CDR3 loop: CSARGERWDTQYF. CDR3 in DNA: TGCAGTGCTAGAGGCGAGAGATGGGATACGCAGTATTTT.

This clonotype was detected ten times or more. The chain is built from TRBV7-2 and TRBJ2-7; D perhaps matches TRBD2 (5 bases). The CDR3 loop spans 13 amino acids. CDR1 and CDR2 (germline): SGHTA, FQGNSA. The V end lost 5 bases, the J end lost 3 bases, and 11 bases lay between the germline ends. The CDR3 is CASSPRANYEQYF. Here the CDR3 DNA reads TGTGCCAGCAGCCCGCGGGCAAACTACGAGCAGTACTTC.

This clonotype showed up many times. V and J are TRBV27 and TRBJ2-3; D not resolved. Per germline, CDR1 MNHEY and CDR2 SMNVEV (reference sequence). V lost 6 bases and J lost 1, with 11 bases in between. The CDR3 consists of 14 residues. The CDR3 protein is CASREIGGTDTQYF. CDR3 DNA sequence: TGTGCCAGCAGGGAAATTGGGGGCACAGATACGCAGTATTTT.

This clonotype has at least ten counts. J is TRBJ2-5 and V is TRBV20-1, with 10 bases matching TRBD2. This CDR3 comprises 14 residues. Per the germline V gene, CDR1 is DFQATT and CDR2 is SNEGSKA (reference sequence). Trimming took 0 bases from V and 9 from J; bases not matched to a gene: 7. CDR3 sequence reads: CSAREAGGSSPQYF. The CDR3 DNA reads as TGCAGTGCTAGAGAAGCGGGGGGGTCCAGTCCCCAGTACTTC.

This clonotype was seen at least ten times. This chain connects TRBV2 to TRBJ2-1; TRBD1 or TRBD2 may be the D gene (5 bases each). This CDR3 is 13 amino acids long. With 5 bases removed from V and 8 bases from J, the gap between germline ends came to 13 bases. CDR1 is SNHLY and CDR2 is FYNNEI in the germline V gene. In DNA form, the CDR3 reads TGTGCCAGCAGTAAAGAGGGGCTTTATGAGCAGTTCTTC. Protein: CASSKEGLYEQFF.

About this clonotype: This may come from a read error, since a much larger clone is one base off. This chain uses TRBV10-3 with TRBJ2-7; 9 bases map to TRBD1. The germline V gene has CDR1 ENHRY and CDR2 SYGVKD. The CDR3 covers 16 residues. V dropped 0 bases and J dropped 7; count of bases not matched to a gene: 10. CDR3 in amino acids: CAISESVQGAHHEQYF. The CDR3 bases are TGTGCCATCAGTGAGTCGGTACAGGGGGCGCACCATGAGCAGTACTTC.

As concerns this clonotype: Germline is not matched at one junction end, which may reflect a read error. This rearrangement joins TRBV7-2 to TRBJ2-7; D remains ambiguous. Germline assignment: CDR1 SGHTA and CDR2 FQGNSA. This CDR3 has 11 amino acids. CDR3 nucleotide sequence: TGTGCCGGCAGCCACGCGTGGATCCAGTACTTC. As protein: CAGSHAWIQYF.

The chain employs TRBV7-2 and TRBJ1-1; D unresolved. The germline V gene encodes CDR1 SGHTA and CDR2 FQGNSA. The CDR3 is 14 amino acids. The V and J ends lost 3 bases and 1 base respectively, with 9 bases between them. CDR3 bases: TGTGCCAGCAGCTTCTTGGATAGGAACACTGAAGCTTTCTTT. Its protein product is CASSFLDRNTEAFF.

This clonotype was detected only a few times. Given a much more abundant clone one base away, this may be a read error. The rearrangement joins TRBV20-1 to TRBJ2-1, with a tentative D call TRBD1 (5 bases). The J call may not be correct, given that the DNA end is closer to TRBJ2-7. The CDR3 extends over 15 amino acids. CDR1 and CDR2 from the germline V gene are DFQATT and SNEGSKA (reference sequence). The CDR3 sequence: CSASPTGLLYNEQYF. DNA of the CDR3: TGCAGTGCTAGTCCTACAGGTTTACTCTACAATGAGCAGTACTTC.

This clonotype showed up many times. The CDR3 loop reads CASRGRGGGGRYNEQFF. In DNA, the CDR3 is TGTGCCAGCAGGGGCCGTGGCGGGGGGGGACGGTACAATGAGCAGTTCTTC. V is TRBV7-2 and J is TRBJ2-1; TRBD2 aligns across 9 bases. V lost 6 bases and J lost 4; bases outside the gene matches: 13. Germline CDR1 and CDR2: SGHTA and FQGNSA. This CDR3 contains 17 residues.

As for this clonotype: This may arise from a read error, as a much more abundant clone is one base away. The chain uses TRBV5-5 and TRBJ2-1; 8 bases are a match to TRBD2. The CDR3 is 18 amino acids. Germline CDR1 and CDR2: SGHKS and YYEKEE (reference sequence). Trimming at V came to 2 bases and at J to 0 bases, leaving 10 bases not matched to a gene. This chain's CDR3 is CASSFRLSGENSYNEQFF. For the CDR3, the DNA is TGTGCCAGCAGCTTCCGCCTTAGCGGGGAGAACTCCTACAATGAGCAGTTCTTC.